This T cell receptor beta chain stems from a study of shared clonotypes between healthy human individuals. Findings and caveats of the study: Four donors had 5% to 6% of their naive CD4 clonotypes in common. The low donor count limited represented genetic and exposure-history diversity.

The protocol was immunoSEQ multiplex PCR, while the TCRdb copy is restricted to in-frame clones and leaves out a portion. The sample includes about 1,900,000 clones, approximately 95% of them seen just once. The CDR3 length is 12 residues. The V gene's germline CDR1 is SGDLS and CDR2 YYNGEE. The V end lost 3 bases, the J end lost 4 bases, and 7 bases lay between the germline ends. As to this clone: Its antigen remains unidentified. The sample carries other DNA sequences with the same CDR3.

Cells designated naive CD8 were CD45RO-negative and were positively selected for CCR7, with terminally differentiated effector memory CD45RA+ cells excluded. The donors, all of them Caucasian adults, lived in Nashville, Tennessee. The genes are TRBV9 and TRBJ1-2; D is unresolved. The sequencing sample was made of naive CD8+ T cells sorted from blood. This clonotype was obtained from a man aged 18 to 29 in good health. The CDR3 nucleotides are TGTGCCAGCAGCGGTCGGAGCTATGGCTACACCTTC. Protein product: CASSGRSYGYTF.